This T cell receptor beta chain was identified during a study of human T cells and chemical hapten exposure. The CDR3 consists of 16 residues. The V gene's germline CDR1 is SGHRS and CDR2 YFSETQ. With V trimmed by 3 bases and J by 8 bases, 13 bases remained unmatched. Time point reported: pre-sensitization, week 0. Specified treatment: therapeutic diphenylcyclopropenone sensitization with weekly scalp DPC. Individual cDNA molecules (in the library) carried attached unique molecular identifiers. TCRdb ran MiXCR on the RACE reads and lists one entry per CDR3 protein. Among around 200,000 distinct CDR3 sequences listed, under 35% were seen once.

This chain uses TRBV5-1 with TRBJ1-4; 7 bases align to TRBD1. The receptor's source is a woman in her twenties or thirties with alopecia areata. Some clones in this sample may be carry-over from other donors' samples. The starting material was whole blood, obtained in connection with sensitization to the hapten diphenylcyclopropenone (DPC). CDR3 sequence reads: CASSSETGAKGEKLFF. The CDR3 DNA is TGCGCCAGCAGCTCCGAAACAGGGGCCAAAGGGGAAAAACTGTTTTTT.